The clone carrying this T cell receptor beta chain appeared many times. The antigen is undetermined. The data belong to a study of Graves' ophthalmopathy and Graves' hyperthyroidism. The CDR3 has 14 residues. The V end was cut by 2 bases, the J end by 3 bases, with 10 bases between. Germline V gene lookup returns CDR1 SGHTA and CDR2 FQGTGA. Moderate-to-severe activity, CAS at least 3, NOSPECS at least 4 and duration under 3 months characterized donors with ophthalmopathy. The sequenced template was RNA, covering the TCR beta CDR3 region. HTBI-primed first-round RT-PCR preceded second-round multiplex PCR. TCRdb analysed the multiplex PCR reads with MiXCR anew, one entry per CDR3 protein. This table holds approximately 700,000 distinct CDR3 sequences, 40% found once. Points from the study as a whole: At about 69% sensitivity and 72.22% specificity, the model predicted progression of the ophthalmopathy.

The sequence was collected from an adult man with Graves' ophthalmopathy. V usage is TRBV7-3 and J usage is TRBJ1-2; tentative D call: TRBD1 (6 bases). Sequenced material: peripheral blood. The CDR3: CASSLLAGDYGYTF. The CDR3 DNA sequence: TGTGCCAGCAGCTTATTGGCAGGGGACTATGGCTACACCTTC.